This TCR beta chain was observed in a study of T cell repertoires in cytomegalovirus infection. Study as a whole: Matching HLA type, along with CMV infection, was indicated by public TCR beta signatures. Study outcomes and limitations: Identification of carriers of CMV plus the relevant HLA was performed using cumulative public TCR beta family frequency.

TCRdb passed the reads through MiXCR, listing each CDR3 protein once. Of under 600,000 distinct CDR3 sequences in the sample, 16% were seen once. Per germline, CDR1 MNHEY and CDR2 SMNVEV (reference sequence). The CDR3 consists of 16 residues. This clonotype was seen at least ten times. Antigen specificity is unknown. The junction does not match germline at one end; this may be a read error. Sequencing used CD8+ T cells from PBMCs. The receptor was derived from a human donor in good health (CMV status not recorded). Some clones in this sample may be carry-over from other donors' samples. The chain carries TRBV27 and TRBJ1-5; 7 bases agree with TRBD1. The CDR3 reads CASSLRGGVPGQPEHF. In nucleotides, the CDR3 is TGTGCCAGCTCCCTCCGGGGAGGGGTCCCGGGACAGCCCGAGCATTTT.